Shown below are 15 T cell receptor beta chains from a single sample sequenced in a study of blood T cell repertoires in COVID-19. The assay was immunoSEQ multiplex PCR, and TCRdb's table has in-frame clones only and misses some. The table shows tens of thousands of clones, with just over 85% occurring only once. The sample comprised peripheral blood. Receptors were obtained from a woman in her seventies with acute or convalescent COVID-19.

The V call is TRBV5-8, the J call TRBJ1-5, with 8 nucleotides matching TRBD1. The germline gives CDR1 SGHTS, CDR2 YDEGEE. Trimming at V came to 4 bases and at J to 1 base, leaving 7 bases not matched to a gene. The CDR3 contains 16 residues. The CDR3 DNA reads TGTGCCAGCAGCCGAGGACAGGGTATCAGCAATCAGCCCCAGCATTTT. It is translated as CASSRGQGISNQPQHF.

The chain links TRBV5-1 to TRBJ1-1; D possibly corresponds to TRBD1 (5 bases). The V gene lost 0 bases and the J gene lost 1 base, with 10 bases spanning the gap. The germline gives CDR1 SGHRS, CDR2 YFSETQ. The CDR3 is 15 amino acids. The CDR3 reads CASSLARAANTEAFF. CDR3 nucleotide sequence: TGCGCCAGCAGCTTGGCCAGGGCAGCGAACACTGAAGCTTTCTTT.

This chain links TRBV7-3 with TRBJ1-1, with D uncertain. The germline V gene has CDR1 SGHTA and CDR2 FQGTGA. Trimming removed 2 bases from V and 3 bases from J, with 10 bases in between. CDR3 length: 14 residues. This chain's CDR3 is CASSLDFRDTEAFF. The CDR3 region has the DNA TGTGCCAGCAGCTTAGACTTTCGGGACACTGAAGCTTTCTTT. Full variable domain (rest looked up from reference TRBV7-3 and TRBJ1-1): GAGVSQTPSNKVTEKGKYVELRCDPISGHTALYWYRQSLGQGPEFLIYFQGTGAADDSGLPNDRFFAVRPEGSVSTLKIQRTERGDSAVYLCASSLDFRDTEAFFGQGTRLTVV.

The V gene is TRBV3-1 (or the pseudogene TRBV3-2), the J gene TRBJ1-3; perhaps TRBD1 as D (6 bases). V lost 1 base and J 5 bases, leaving 12 bases between the germline ends. Germline V gives CDR1 LGHDT, CDR2 YNNKEL (reference sequence). This CDR3 has 15 amino acids. CDR3 region: CASSQVAGARNTIYF. The CDR3 DNA follows: TGTGCCAGCAGCCAAGTTGCGGGGGCAAGAAACACCATATATTTT.

This sequence joins TRBV9 and TRBJ2-7, with D possibly matching TRBD2 (6 bases). Trimming removed 0 bases at V and 3 bases at J, with 13 bases between. Germline lookup yields CDR1 SGDLS and CDR2 YYNGEE. The CDR3 totals 15 residues. The CDR3 reads CASSVEQGLLYEQYF. Here the CDR3 DNA reads TGTGCCAGCAGCGTAGAACAAGGACTACTCTACGAGCAGTACTTC.

The chain couples TRBV7-3 to TRBJ2-7, with a weak D call TRBD1 (6 bases). CDR3 length equals 13 residues. Trimming removed 5 bases at V and 7 bases at J, with 15 bases between. The germline gives CDR1 SGHTA, CDR2 FQGTGA. The CDR3 protein is CASSATTGSEQYF. The CDR3 DNA is TGTGCCAGCAGCGCGACGACAGGATCAGAGCAGTACTTC.

This chain connects TRBV29-1 to TRBJ1-2; possible D gene TRBD1, 5 bases. Germline values: CDR1 SQVTM, CDR2 ANQGSEA. CDR3 size: 11 residues. The V gene lost 3 bases and the J gene lost 6 bases, with 8 bases spanning the gap. The DNA for the CDR3 is TGCAGCGTTGATCGGGGGGATGGCTACACCTTC. It yields the protein CSVDRGDGYTF.

Comment on this clone: Compared with germline, one end of the junction differs, possibly owing to a read error. The chain has TRBV19 and TRBJ1-5, with no clear D. Germline loops: CDR1 LNHDA, CDR2 SQIVND (reference sequence). This CDR3 has 10 amino acids. For the CDR3, the DNA is TGTGCCAGTAGAGGTCAGCGCCAGCATTTT. Residues: CASRGQRQHF.

The V call is TRBV27, the J call TRBJ2-5, with D tentatively TRBD2 (5 bases). CDR3 length: 13 amino acids. V was trimmed by 6 bases and J by 4 bases, leaving 12 bases between them. CDR1 is MNHEY, CDR2 SMNVEV, per germline (reference sequence). Here the CDR3 DNA reads TGTGCCAGCAGGAGAAGGACTGGAGAGACCCAGTACTTC. Residues: CASRRRTGETQYF.

The sample holds one count of this clone. The rearrangement uses TRBV5-1 and TRBJ2-3; perhaps TRBD1 as D (6 bases). The germline V and J ends were trimmed by 3 bases and 1 base, with 9 bases remaining between them. Germline V gives CDR1 SGHRS, CDR2 YFSETQ. The CDR3 is 14 amino acids. The CDR3 loop is CASSSQGGTDTQYF. DNA of the CDR3: TGCGCCAGCAGCTCACAGGGTGGCACAGATACGCAGTATTTT.

The chain is built from TRBV9 and TRBJ2-2; a weak D match, TRBD1 (7 bases). The V end lost 3 bases, the J end lost 4 bases, and 10 bases lay between the germline ends. The CDR3 is 14 residues long. The V gene's germline CDR1 is SGDLS and CDR2 YYNGEE. The CDR3 is CASSGRGPTGELFF. CDR3 DNA: TGTGCCAGCAGCGGGAGGGGGCCCACCGGGGAGCTGTTTTTT. Drawing the rest from reference TRBV9 and TRBJ2-2, the complete variable domain is DSGVTQTPKHLITATGQRVTLRCSPRSGDLSVYWYQQSLDQGLQFLIQYYNGEERAKGNILERFSAQQFPDLHSELNLSSLELGDSALYFCASSGRGPTGELFFGEGSRLTVL.

This chain uses TRBV15 with TRBJ1-1, with D maybe TRBD1 (6 bases). Germline lookup yields CDR1 LNHNV and CDR2 YYDKDF (reference sequence). The CDR3 runs to 15 residues. Trimming left V 0 bases short and J 0 bases short, with 8 bases between. The CDR3: CATSREWDMNTEAFF. For the CDR3, the DNA is TGTGCCACCAGCAGAGAATGGGACATGAACACTGAAGCTTTCTTT.

The table lists this clone with a count of one. J is TRBJ2-2 and V is TRBV6-5, with D perhaps TRBD2 (6 bases). The germline V gene encodes CDR1 MNHEY and CDR2 SVGAGI. This CDR3 region has 15 residues. The V and J ends lost 6 bases and 5 bases respectively, with 16 bases between them. The CDR3 bases are TGTGCCAGCAGGCTTCTCGGGAGTAGAACCGGGGAGCTGTTTTTT. It yields the protein CASRLLGSRTGELFF.

This clone has just one count. The chain links TRBV5-4 to TRBJ2-2, with 9 bases that match TRBD1. Germline lookup yields CDR1 SGHNT and CDR2 YYREEE (reference sequence). The V and J ends lost 0 bases and 7 bases, in that order; junction bases with no gene match: 4. CDR3 length equals 15 residues. This CDR3 reads CASSLGTGEVGELFF. Written as DNA, the CDR3 is TGTGCCAGCAGCTTGGGGACAGGGGAGGTCGGGGAGCTGTTTTTT. Full variable domain (missing parts from reference TRBV5-4 and TRBJ2-2): ETGVTQSPTHLIKTRGQQVTLRCSSQSGHNTVSWYQQALGQGPQFIFQYYREEENGRGNFPPRFSGLQFPNYSSELNVNALELDDSALYLCASSLGTGEVGELFFGEGSRLTVL.

This rearrangement joins TRBV30 to TRBJ2-1; 8 nucleotides agree with TRBD2. The junction had 7 bases not matched to a gene; V was cut back by 4 bases and J by 5 bases. From germline, CDR1 is GTSNPN and CDR2 SVGIG (reference sequence). CDR3 size: 14 residues. This CDR3 is CAWTRGGLDNEQFF. Written as DNA, the CDR3 is TGTGCCTGGACACGGGGGGGGTTGGACAATGAGCAGTTCTTC.